Each of the 8 T cell receptor beta chains below was sequenced from the same sample in a study of shared clonotypes between healthy human individuals. Cells designated naive CD8 were CD45RO-negative and were positively selected for CCR7, with terminally differentiated effector memory CD45RA+ cells excluded. Data came from immunoSEQ multiplex PCR; TCRdb stores just in-frame clones and leaves some out. The sample contains approximately 590,000 clones, less than 97% of which appear only once. The sample comprised naive CD8+ T cells sorted from blood. The receptors originated from a woman aged 25 to 39 in good health.

The V and J genes are TRBV29-1 and TRBJ2-2; TRBD1 is a possible D gene (5 bases). Trimming took 7 bases from V and 4 from J, leaving 13 bases between them. CDR3 size: 13 residues. Germline V gene data show CDR1 as SQVTM and CDR2 as ANQGSEA. The chain's CDR3 is CSAGHQSTGELFF. CDR3 bases: TGCAGCGCCGGACATCAATCCACCGGGGAGCTGTTTTTT.

The V call is TRBV28, the J call TRBJ2-5; weak D call: TRBD2 (5 bases). The DNA end is a closer match to TRBJ2-7, so the J assignment may be wrong. Per the germline V gene, CDR1 is MDHEN and CDR2 is SYDVKM. There are 12 residues in the CDR3. The CDR3, as DNA: TGTGCCAGCCGAGGGAGCTCCTACGAGCAGTACTTC. Amino acid sequence: CASRGSSYEQYF.

V and J are TRBV5-4 and TRBJ1-4; D is undetermined. V was pared by 0 bases and J by 0 bases, with 6 bases between. The CDR3 contains 15 residues. CDR1 is SGHNT, CDR2 YYREEE, per germline (reference sequence). CDR3 in amino acids: CASSLESATNEKLFF. Here the CDR3 DNA reads TGTGCCAGCAGCTTGGAGAGTGCAACTAATGAAAAACTGTTTTTT.

This chain joins TRBV9 and TRBJ1-2, with a tentative D call TRBD1 (6 bases). The V and J ends lost 3 bases and 4 bases respectively, with 13 bases between them. Germline CDR1 reads SGDLS; CDR2 reads YYNGEE. The CDR3 consists of 14 residues. The CDR3 nucleotides are TGTGCCAGCAGCGGATGGGGACATTTCTATGGCTACACCTTC. This codes for CASSGWGHFYGYTF.

This chain joins TRBV6-1 and TRBJ1-1, with a possible D match to TRBD1 (6 bases). Trimming removed 1 base from V and 7 bases from J, with 13 bases in between. The CDR3 extends over 14 amino acids. Germline V lookup: CDR1 MNHNS, CDR2 SASEGT. DNA of the CDR3: TGTGCCAGCAGTGAAGGGGGGCGGCCATTTGAAGCTTTCTTT. It yields the protein CASSEGGRPFEAFF.

This clone was counted a single time. The V and J genes are TRBV6-5 and TRBJ2-1; perhaps TRBD1 as D (6 bases). V was clipped by 4 bases and J by 9 bases, with 22 bases between them. The germline gives CDR1 MNHEY, CDR2 SVGAGI. The CDR3 totals 16 residues. This CDR3 reads CASSSQTGSWVAEQFF. The CDR3 coding sequence is TGTGCCAGCAGTTCCCAGACAGGATCTTGGGTGGCTGAGCAGTTCTTC.

The chain carries TRBV28 and TRBJ1-5, with D perhaps TRBD1 (5 bases). The ends were cut back, 5 bases at V and 9 bases at J, with 11 bases in the middle. The CDR3 consists of 12 residues. Per the germline V gene, CDR1 is MDHEN and CDR2 is SYDVKM. CDR3 in DNA: TGTGCCAGCAGTGGGGGGTGGCGGCCCCAGCATTTT. Amino acid sequence: CASSGGWRPQHF.

J is TRBJ2-7 and V is TRBV20-1, with D uncertain. Looked up from germline, CDR1 is DFQATT and CDR2 is SNEGSKA (reference sequence). The length of the CDR3 is 11 residues. Trimming stripped 6 bases from V and 6 bases from J, with 12 bases between. For the CDR3, the DNA is TGCAGTGCCACTTTCGTAGGCGAGCAGTACTTC. Encoded protein: CSATFVGEQYF.